The sequence of this T cell receptor beta chain was determined in a study of blood T cell repertoires in COVID-19. In germline, CDR1 is MNHNY, CDR2 SVGAGI (reference sequence). The V and J ends lost 1 base and 0 bases respectively, with 7 bases between them. The CDR3 is made up of 15 amino acids. Data came from immunoSEQ multiplex PCR; TCRdb stores just in-frame clones and leaves some out. The sample gives hundreds of thousands of clones, 89% of which show up once; around 10% is in the top ten. The chain employs TRBV6-6 and TRBJ1-3; unclear D gene. Material: peripheral blood. This receptor was taken from a woman aged 30 to 39 with COVID-19, enrolled during active disease. DNA for the CDR3: TGTGCCAGCAGTTACTATCCGAGCTCTGGAAACACCATATATTTT. Its translation: CASSYYPSSGNTIYF.